These T cell receptor beta chains were read from a single sample in a study of T cells after yellow fever vaccination. Using its own MiXCR run on the 5' RACE reads, TCRdb lists one record per CDR3 protein. Found here are tens of thousands of distinct CDR3 sequences, more than 6.5% of them singletons; the top ten hold approximately 22%. Specimen: PBMCs, either bulk or a sorted T-cell subset (CD4+, CD8+, memory, or dextramer-sorted; not recorded which), collected on the day of the first yellow fever vaccination. Receptors were obtained from a man younger than 30 who received the YFV17D yellow fever vaccine. The conserved cysteine and the conserved F or W are not part of the CDR3 here. The order of the fields is D gene, V gene, J gene, CDR3 protein. A D gene is named only where the DNA matches it firmly.

D: -; V: TRBV12-3/TRBV12-4; J: TRBJ2-1; CDR3: ASSFFGSNNEQF
D: -; V: TRBV27; J: TRBJ1-6; CDR3: ASSLLGFSNSPLH
D: -; V: TRBV25-1; J: TRBJ1-6; CDR3: ASRESSYNSPLH
D: TRBD1; V: TRBV13; J: TRBJ2-5; CDR3: ASSQGQDRRETQY
D: -; V: TRBV6-5; J: TRBJ1-5; CDR3: ASSTYRSSNQPQH
D: -; V: TRBV7-2; J: TRBJ2-5; CDR3: ASSTIQTQY
D: TRBD1; V: TRBV25-1; J: TRBJ2-1; CDR3: ASSTGVLHNEQF
D: TRBD2; V: TRBV20-1; J: TRBJ2-3; CDR3: SAKLAGDTDTQY
D: -; V: TRBV30; J: TRBJ2-7; CDR3: AGGDTYEQY
D: TRBD1; V: TRBV7-2; J: TRBJ1-1; CDR3: ATRQGLNTEAF
D: -; V: TRBV5-3; J: TRBJ2-2; CDR3: ARSGQVDTGELF
D: -; V: TRBV27; J: TRBJ2-3; CDR3: ASSLSPRAPDTQY
D: TRBD1; V: TRBV5-4; J: TRBJ2-1; CDR3: ASSPPGQGAINEQF
D: TRBD1; V: TRBV6-1; J: TRBJ1-1; CDR3: ASNRQGVNTEAF
D: TRBD1; V: TRBV28; J: TRBJ1-5; CDR3: ASSLGTAYQPQH
D: -; V: TRBV18; J: TRBJ1-5; CDR3: ASSGGFNQPQH
D: TRBD2; V: TRBV12-3/TRBV12-4; J: TRBJ2-7; CDR3: ASSPSGDTSYEQY
D: -; V: TRBV15; J: TRBJ2-4; CDR3: ATCDPPSGIQY
D: -; V: TRBV15; J: TRBJ1-1; CDR3: ATSRGGAGTLEAF
D: TRBD1; V: TRBV6-2/TRBV6-3; J: TRBJ2-3; CDR3: ASSSRTGKGTDTQY
D: TRBD1; V: TRBV27; J: TRBJ1-1; CDR3: ASSFEGQGHTEAF
D: -; V: TRBV4-3; J: TRBJ2-2; CDR3: ASSQEMAPGELF
D: -; V: TRBV5-1; J: TRBJ1-3; CDR3: ASSKGQPSGNTIY
D: TRBD1; V: TRBV20-1; J: TRBJ1-2; CDR3: STSRGLLYGYT
D: TRBD2; V: TRBV7-2; J: TRBJ2-1; CDR3: ASSEGLAINEQF
D: -; V: TRBV18; J: TRBJ1-1; CDR3: ASSPLGGTEAF
D: TRBD2; V: TRBV5-1; J: TRBJ2-5; CDR3: ASSLGLATETQY
D: -; V: TRBV18; J: TRBJ1-1; CDR3: ATWTEVNTEAF
D: -; V: TRBV12-3/TRBV12-4; J: TRBJ2-2; CDR3: ASGPGPTGTGELF
D: -; V: TRBV4-1; J: TRBJ2-3; CDR3: ASSQVFGLTDTQY
D: -; V: TRBV10-3; J: TRBJ2-5; CDR3: AISESTNDQETQY
D: -; V: TRBV20-1; J: TRBJ2-2; CDR3: SARDKAGAGELF
D: TRBD2; V: TRBV5-1; J: TRBJ2-1; CDR3: ASSLAGGLYNEQF
D: TRBD2; V: TRBV29-1; J: TRBJ2-3; CDR3: SVLPAGGATDTQY
D: -; V: TRBV4-2; J: TRBJ1-1; CDR3: ASSQIGHTEAF
D: -; V: TRBV30; J: TRBJ1-1; CDR3: AWTGTREAF
D: -; V: TRBV13; J: TRBJ1-1; CDR3: ASSSGPGGTEAF
D: TRBD1; V: TRBV27; J: TRBJ1-1; CDR3: ASSQRTGGTEAF
D: TRBD2; V: TRBV7-2; J: TRBJ2-7; CDR3: ASSPSGGPYEQY
D: -; V: TRBV6-5; J: TRBJ2-2; CDR3: ASSYSIGRNTGELF
D: -; V: TRBV5-4; J: TRBJ2-7; CDR3: ASSRDRGEQY
D: -; V: TRBV6-6; J: TRBJ1-6; CDR3: ASSTLNSPLH
D: TRBD2; V: TRBV5-5; J: TRBJ2-5; CDR3: ASSPGGIEETQY
D: -; V: TRBV5-1; J: TRBJ1-1; CDR3: ASSSPGSIEAF
D: TRBD1; V: TRBV20-1; J: TRBJ1-2; CDR3: SAGLPGQAVFGYT